Below, 2 T cell receptor beta chains from the same sample are listed, as sequenced in a study of CD8 T cell repertoires and HIV-1 epitope variants. Assay: immunoSEQ multiplex PCR; the TCRdb copy retains only in-frame clones and omits some. This sample has about 5,000 clones; 65% to 75% occur once, and the top ten carry 42%. What these receptors recognize is not known. Source material: cultured CD8+ T cells derived from PBMCs. The receptors here all came from a male donor with HIV.

This rearrangement joins TRBV27 to TRBJ2-1; possible D gene TRBD2, 5 bases. V was clipped by 2 bases and J by 0 bases, with 11 bases between them. In germline, CDR1 is MNHEY, CDR2 SMNVEV (reference sequence). The CDR3 is 16 residues long. The CDR3 spells CASSLSGSSSYNEQFF. CDR3 DNA sequence: TGTGCCAGCAGTTTAAGCGGATCGAGCTCCTACAATGAGCAGTTCTTC.

The chain is built from TRBV4-2 and TRBJ2-7; TRBD2 is a possible D gene (6 bases). The germline CDR1 and CDR2 sequences are LGHNA and YNFKEQ. CDR3 length: 12 residues. Deletions cut 5 bases from V and 6 bases from J, with 11 bases between. The CDR3 DNA reads TGTGCCAGCAGCTTACGAGCGGGCGAGCAGTACTTC. Its protein is CASSLRAGEQYF.